The sequence of this T cell receptor beta chain was determined in a study of T cells expressing NK-cell markers. Study details: One of eight sequenced donors was HCMV-seronegative; the other seven were seropositive.

UMIs accompanied the 5'RACE template switching by which TCR beta cDNA was made. One entry per CDR3 protein, without DNA, is what TCRdb gives after re-calling the 5' RACE reads. This sample's clone table lists approximately 15,000 distinct CDR3 sequences. The sequenced sample consisted of blood T cells: a sorted CD56 or NKG2C T cell subset, CD4+ or CD8+ T cells, or bulk PBMC T cells (not recorded which). The receptor was derived from a man aged 18-70 years in good health.

The CDR3 is CAWSVLRVADTQYF. The V gene is TRBV30, the J gene TRBJ2-3; the D gene TCRdb calls, TRBD1, cannot be checked with no DNA. The CDR3 contains 14 residues. Germline lookup yields CDR1 GTSNPN and CDR2 SVGIG (reference sequence).